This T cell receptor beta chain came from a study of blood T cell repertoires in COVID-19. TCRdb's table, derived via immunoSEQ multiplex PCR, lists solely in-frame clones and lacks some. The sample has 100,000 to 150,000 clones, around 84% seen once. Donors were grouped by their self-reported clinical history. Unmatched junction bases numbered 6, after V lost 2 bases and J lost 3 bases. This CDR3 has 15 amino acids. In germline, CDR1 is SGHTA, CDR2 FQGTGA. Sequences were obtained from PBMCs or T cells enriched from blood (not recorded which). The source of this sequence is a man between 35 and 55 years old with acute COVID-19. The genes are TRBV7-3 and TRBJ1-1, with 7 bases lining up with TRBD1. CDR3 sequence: CASSLDPGQDTEAFF. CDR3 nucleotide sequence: TGTGCCAGCAGCTTAGACCCTGGACAGGACACTGAAGCTTTCTTT.